The T cell receptor (beta chain) under discussion was sequenced for a study of blood T cell repertoires in COVID-19. Study as a whole: The United States, Italy and Spain supplied acute and convalescent COVID-19 samples. Sources were T cells, B-cell-depleted T cells, or PBMCs; the material itself was cDNA or gDNA.

In the source study's methods: Counts of nucleated cells, estimated from reference gene primer amplification, were obtained. The protocol was immunoSEQ multiplex PCR, while the TCRdb copy is restricted to in-frame clones and leaves out a portion. That table is the source of V, J and clone size, and D and trimming were worked out from the DNA. Of a few hundred thousand clones listed, 85% to 90% are singletons. Trimming stripped 1 base from V and 0 bases from J, with 17 bases between. The CDR3 covers 18 residues. The material sequenced was peripheral blood. The chain employs TRBV5-3 and TRBJ1-3; D is undetermined. TRBV5-3 belongs to the ORF category, with a function that is uncertain. The sequence was collected from a woman aged 70-85 years with active or convalescent COVID-19. CDR3 nucleotide sequence: TGTGCCAGAAGCTTGCTCTTAGCGGACGGCAGCTCTGGAAACACCATATATTTT. Protein sequence: CARSLLLADGSSGNTIYF.